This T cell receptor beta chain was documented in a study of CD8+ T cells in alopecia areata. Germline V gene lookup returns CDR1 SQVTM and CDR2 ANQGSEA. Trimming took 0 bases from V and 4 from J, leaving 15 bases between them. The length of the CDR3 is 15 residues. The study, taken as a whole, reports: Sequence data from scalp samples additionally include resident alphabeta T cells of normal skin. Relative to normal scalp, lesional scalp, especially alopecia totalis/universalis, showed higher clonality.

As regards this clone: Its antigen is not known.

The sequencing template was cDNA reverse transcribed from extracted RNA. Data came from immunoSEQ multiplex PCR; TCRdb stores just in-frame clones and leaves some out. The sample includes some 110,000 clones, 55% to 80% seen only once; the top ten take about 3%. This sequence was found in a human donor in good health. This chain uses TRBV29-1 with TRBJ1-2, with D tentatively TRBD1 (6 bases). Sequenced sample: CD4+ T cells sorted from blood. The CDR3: CSVEEGGVLRYGYTF. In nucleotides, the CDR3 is TGCAGCGTTGAAGAAGGGGGGGTATTGCGCTATGGCTACACCTTC.